The clone carrying this T cell receptor (beta chain) was observed a few times. The antigen remains unidentified. The data were taken from a study of T cells after yellow fever vaccination. Study-level points and caveats: It was a small share of clonotypes that appeared in both CD4 and CD8 compartments.

MiXCR, run by TCRdb on the 5' RACE reads, gives a single entry per CDR3 protein. This sample has about 140,000 distinct CDR3 sequences, with 7.7% found just once. This TCR was recovered from a man aged 25 to 40 who received the YFV17D yellow fever vaccine. The specimen comprised CD4+ T cells sorted from PBMCs, sampled 5 days after the yellow fever booster vaccination.

CDR3 coding DNA: TGTGCCAGCAGCTTAGTTCGGGGTAGCGGGACATACGAGCAGTACTTC. Its translation is CASSLVRGSGTYEQYF. This chain uses TRBV7-9 with TRBJ2-7, with 8 bases that match TRBD2. This CDR3 has 16 residues. V was pared by 1 base and J by 4 bases, with 9 bases of the junction left unmatched. Per germline, CDR1 SEHNR and CDR2 FQNEAQ (reference sequence).